Following are 30 T cell receptor beta chains from one sample sequenced in a study of metastatic and nonmetastatic thyroid tumors. None of the patients had undergone any treatment ahead of thyroid surgery. TCRdb recomputed clones from the PCR reads via MiXCR. The table has about 25,000 clones, 20% to 25% seen once; the top ten hold around 4.4%. The sequencing sample was made of adjacent normal tissue. The source of these receptors is a female donor with papillary thyroid cancer or a benign thyroid nodule (not recorded which). Some clones in this sample may be carry-over from other donors' samples.

The V and J genes are TRBV20-1 and TRBJ2-1, with 7 positions matching TRBD1. Looked up from germline, CDR1 is DFQATT and CDR2 is SNEGSKA (reference sequence). CDR3 length: 15 residues. Unmatched junction bases numbered 12, after V lost 3 bases and J lost 7 bases. The CDR3, as DNA: TGCAGTGCTAGCTCTGACAGGGTGGGCAGTAATGAGCAGTTCTTC. Residues: CSASSDRVGSNEQFF.

This clone was seen many times. The chain joins TRBV15 to TRBJ2-7, with D possibly TRBD1 on 5 matching bases. Germline V gives CDR1 LNHNV, CDR2 YYDKDF (reference sequence). The CDR3 runs to 14 residues. Trimming took off 1 base at V and 2 bases at J, with 9 bases between the two ends. CDR3 DNA sequence: TGTGCCACCAGCAGAGGACAGAATGCCTACGAGCAGTACTTC. Protein: CATSRGQNAYEQYF.

The chain combines TRBV25-1 with TRBJ2-2, with TRBD2 as a possible D gene (5 bases). Trimming removed 8 bases at V and 0 bases at J, with 10 bases between. Germline assignment: CDR1 MGHDK and CDR2 SYGVNS. The CDR3 totals 14 residues. The CDR3 reads CASVAGANTGELFF. In nucleotides, the CDR3 is TGTGCCAGCGTGGCGGGCGCGAACACCGGGGAGCTGTTTTTT.

The sample holds many counts of this clone. V gene TRBV19 combines with J gene TRBJ1-2, with 7 bases fitting TRBD1. Germline CDR1 reads LNHDA; CDR2 reads SQIVND (reference sequence). V lost 3 bases and J lost 8; bases outside the gene matches: 12. The CDR3 has 15 amino acids. The CDR3 spells CASSMGDSIGEGYTF. CDR3 in DNA: TGTGCCAGTAGTATGGGGGACAGCATTGGCGAGGGCTACACCTTC.

This clone is classed as medium-sized. The chain joins TRBV30 to TRBJ2-6, with 7 bases identical to TRBD1. The V gene end was trimmed by 2 bases and the J gene end by 2 bases; junction bases not matched to a gene: 9. This CDR3 spans 17 amino acids. The germline V gene has CDR1 GTSNPN and CDR2 SVGIG (reference sequence). The CDR3 nucleotides are TGTGCCTGGAGTAGGGGGCAGGGTAGGACTGGGGCCAACGTCCTGACTTTC. Translation gives CAWSRGQGRTGANVLTF. The variable domain in full, completed from reference TRBV30 and TRBJ2-6, reads SQTIHQWPATLVQPVGSPLSLECTVEGTSNPNLYWYRQAAGRGLQLLFYSVGIGQISSEVPQNLSASRPQDRQFILSSKKLLLSDSGFYLCAWSRGQGRTGANVLTFGAGSRLTVL.

The table lists this clone with many counts. The chain combines TRBV28 with TRBJ1-2, with TRBD1 matching 7 bases. CDR3 length: 13 residues. V lost 6 bases, J lost 8 bases, and 9 bases stayed unmatched. Germline V gives CDR1 MDHEN, CDR2 SYDVKM. In nucleotides, the CDR3 is TGTGCCAGCAGCCTCACAGGGGACGGAGGCTACACCTTC. Amino acids: CASSLTGDGGYTF.

The gene calls are TRBV11-2 and TRBJ1-1, with D perhaps matching TRBD1 (6 bases). Trimming shortened V by 9 bases and J by 2 bases, and 22 bases separated the two germline ends. Germline assignment: CDR1 SGHAT and CDR2 FQNNGV. The CDR3 runs to 16 residues. The CDR3 spells CASSPQRGGANTEAFF. Written as DNA, the CDR3 is TGTGCCAGTAGCCCTCAGCGTGGGGGGGCTAACACTGAAGCTTTCTTT.

This clone qualifies as medium-sized. This CDR3 reads CASSTGQEGGQPQHF. The CDR3, as DNA: TGTGCCAGCAGTACTGGACAGGAGGGTGGGCAGCCCCAGCATTTT. This chain joins TRBV6-1 and TRBJ1-5; TRBD1 matches 7 bases. Germline V lookup: CDR1 MNHNS, CDR2 SASEGT. This CDR3 contains 15 residues. V shed 5 bases and J 7 bases; nucleotides not matched to a gene: 11.

This clone was detected ten times or more. This may come from a read error, since a much larger clone is one base off. The chain combines TRBV4-1 with TRBJ1-1, with a possible D match to TRBD1 (5 bases). V was trimmed by 3 bases and J by 1 base, leaving 9 bases between them. Germline V lookup: CDR1 MGHRA, CDR2 YSYEKL. The CDR3 totals 14 residues. CDR3 amino acids: CASSQRGSNTEAFF. The CDR3 DNA is TGCGCCAGCAGCCAGAGGGGTTCGAACACTGAAGCTTTCTTT.

Only a few counts were recorded for this clone. This CDR3 is also generated by other DNA sequences in the sample. CDR3 bases: TGTGCCAGCAGTGAAGCTAGGGTTTCCGTCTATAGCAATCAGCCCCAGCATTTT. It encodes CASSEARVSVYSNQPQHF. The V call is TRBV6-1, the J call TRBJ1-5; D gene uncertain. The V end was cut by 0 bases, the J end by 0 bases, with 15 bases between. CDR1 and CDR2 from the germline V gene are MNHNS and SASEGT. This CDR3 is 18 amino acids long.

For this clone: One junction end does not reproduce the germline sequence, and a read error may be involved. The chain has TRBV6-1 and TRBJ2-2, with D perhaps being TRBD1 or TRBD2 (5 bases each). The CDR3 is made up of 13 amino acids. Germline V CDR1 and CDR2: MNHNS, SASEGT. The CDR3 region is CASSEADTGDLFF. The CDR3 DNA sequence: TGTGCCAGCAGTGAAGCGGACACCGGGGATCTGTTCTTT.

This clone rates as medium-sized (0.01 to 0.1%). The chain employs TRBV12-3 or TRBV12-4 and TRBJ2-7; possibly TRBD2 for D (5 bases). Trimming removed 5 bases at V and 3 bases at J, with 17 bases between. The CDR3 is 15 amino acids. For the CDR3, the DNA is TGTGCCAGCAGTCAAACCTTCGGGAAGGGCTACGAGCAGTACTTC. This encodes CASSQTFGKGYEQYF.

In its sample, this clone was seen many times. The V call is TRBV20-1, the J call TRBJ1-5; TRBD1 might be the D (5 bases). CDR1 is DFQATT and CDR2 is SNEGSKA in the germline V gene (reference sequence). The CDR3 totals 13 residues. Trimming pared 6 bases from V and 6 bases from J, leaving 15 bases between. The CDR3 here is CSAPGGGGQPQHF. In DNA, the CDR3 is TGCAGTGCGCCCGGGGGGGGAGGTCAGCCCCAGCATTTT.

This clone was counted between two and nine times. CDR3 nucleotide sequence: TGTGCCAGCAGTTCATACACTGAAGCTTTCTTT. It specifies CASSSYTEAFF. The chain carries TRBV6-5 and TRBJ1-1, with D hard to call. Trimming took 4 bases from V and 3 from J, leaving 3 bases between them. Looked up from germline, CDR1 is MNHEY and CDR2 is SVGAGI. The CDR3 has 11 residues.

With respect to this clone: The junction departs from germline at one end; a sequencing error may be responsible. The gene calls are TRBV5-5 and TRBJ2-2; D might be TRBD2 (5 bases). The CDR3 contains 15 residues. Germline V gene sequence: CDR1 SGHKS, CDR2 YYEKEE (reference sequence). CDR3 in DNA: TGTGCCAGCAGCCCAAAGGGCGCGAACACCGGGGAGCTGTTCTTT. Its translation is CASSPKGANTGELFF.

The chain employs TRBV11-1 and TRBJ2-2, with 7 positions matching TRBD1. The germline V gene has CDR1 SGHAT and CDR2 FQDESV (reference sequence). The J segment lost 3 bases and the V segment lost 1 base, leaving 5 bases of the junction unmatched. This CDR3 comprises 16 residues. The CDR3 region is CASSLGDRVDTGELFF. CDR3 DNA sequence: TGTGCCAGCAGCTTAGGCGACAGGGTAGACACCGGGGAGCTGTTTTTT.

This clone has only one observation. The gene calls are TRBV9 and TRBJ2-3; D not certain. This CDR3 is built from 14 residues. Trimming removed 4 bases at V and 1 base at J, with 10 bases between. From germline, CDR1 is SGDLS and CDR2 YYNGEE. In DNA, the CDR3 is TGTGCCAGCAGCCCTGGGGATGGCACAGATACGCAGTATTTT. Its translation: CASSPGDGTDTQYF.

This clone was detected many times. The chain carries TRBV20-1 and TRBJ1-4, with a tentative D call TRBD1 (5 bases). Germline loops: CDR1 DFQATT, CDR2 SNEGSKA (reference sequence). Trimming shortened V by 0 bases and J by 7 bases, and 12 bases separated the two germline ends. The CDR3 length is 14 residues. CDR3 residues: CSARDRVVSEKLFF. The CDR3, as DNA: TGCAGTGCTAGAGACAGGGTGGTTAGTGAAAAACTGTTTTTT.

In its sample, this clone was seen many times. V is TRBV6-1 and J is TRBJ1-4; 11 bases map to TRBD1. V was pared by 7 bases and J by 8 bases, with 6 bases of the junction left unmatched. Germline CDR1 MNHNS, CDR2 SASEGT. This CDR3 contains 14 residues. CDR3 loop: CASNLDRGREKLFF. In DNA, the CDR3 is TGTGCCAGCAACCTGGACAGGGGGCGCGAAAAACTGTTTTTT.

This clone occurred many times. CDR3 bases: TGTGCCAGCAGTTTGGGGGGAGTGACTCAGCCCCAGCATTTT. Translating gives CASSLGGVTQPQHF. The chain combines TRBV28 with TRBJ1-5; D is perhaps TRBD1 (5 bases). The CDR3 is 14 amino acids. V was clipped by 3 bases and J by 6 bases, with 12 bases between them. The germline gives CDR1 MDHEN, CDR2 SYDVKM.

This clone was seen a handful of times. V is TRBV12-3 or TRBV12-4 and J is TRBJ2-7; unclear D gene. V lost 10 bases and J 13 bases, leaving 14 bases between the germline ends. The CDR3 covers 9 residues. CDR3 nucleotides: TGTGCCACCCGACAAGGGCCATACTTC. This codes for CATRQGPYF.

This clone was detected many times. This chain connects TRBV13 to TRBJ1-5; 7 bases are shared with TRBD1. CDR1 and CDR2 from the germline V gene are PRHDT and FYEKMQ (reference sequence). Unmatched junction bases numbered 8, after V lost 5 bases and J lost 7 bases. The CDR3 consists of 14 residues. The CDR3 spells CASSRTGVGQPQHF. Written as DNA, the CDR3 is TGTGCCAGCAGCCGAACAGGGGTGGGACAGCCCCAGCATTTT.

This clone was observed at least ten times. Other DNA variants within this sample encode the same CDR3. The V and J genes are TRBV18 and TRBJ1-1; the D gene is possibly TRBD1 (6 bases). The CDR3 contains 14 residues. The V end lost 5 bases, the J end lost 2 bases, and 12 bases lay between the germline ends. Germline CDR1 is KGHSH and CDR2 is LQKENI. The CDR3, as DNA: TGTGCCAGCTCAGCCGACAGGACTAACACTGAAGCTTTCTTT. It is translated as CASSADRTNTEAFF.

This clone was recorded at least ten times. J is TRBJ2-1 and V is TRBV19, with 9 bases aligning to TRBD2. CDR1 is LNHDA and CDR2 is SQIVND in the germline V gene (reference sequence). V lost 7 bases, J lost 10 bases, and 8 bases stayed unmatched. The CDR3 length is 13 residues. The CDR3 reads CASIDSGRGEQFF. CDR3 coding DNA: TGTGCCAGTATTGATAGCGGGAGAGGAGAGCAGTTCTTC.

Comments on this clone: One base away lies a much larger clone, so this may be a sequencing read error. The genes are TRBV29-1 and TRBJ2-3; D is perhaps TRBD2 (6 bases). This CDR3 has 13 amino acids. In germline, CDR1 is SQVTM, CDR2 ANQGSEA. CDR3 protein: CSVEEGYGDRQYF. Here the CDR3 DNA reads TGCAGCGTTGAGGAGGGTTATGGAGATAGGCAGTATTTT.

The V and J genes are TRBV29-1 and TRBJ2-2; D possibly corresponds to TRBD2 (5 bases). Germline values: CDR1 SQVTM, CDR2 ANQGSEA. Trimming removed 2 bases from V and 7 bases from J, with 17 bases in between. This CDR3 is built from 15 residues. CDR3 sequence reads: CSVESSRGSHGELFF. The CDR3 coding sequence is TGCAGCGTTGAATCGTCTAGAGGGAGTCACGGGGAGCTGTTTTTT.

This clone was observed many times. The chain has TRBV5-6 and TRBJ1-5; the D gene is possibly TRBD1 (5 bases). This CDR3 contains 15 residues. Deletions cut 3 bases from V and 4 bases from J, with 14 bases between. Germline values: CDR1 SGHDT, CDR2 YYEEEE. The CDR3 reads CASSWGGSRNQPQHF. In nucleotides, the CDR3 is TGTGCCAGCAGCTGGGGGGGTAGCCGAAATCAGCCCCAGCATTTT.

This clone turned up a few times. This CDR3 reads CASRSLTGEFQPQHF. In DNA, the CDR3 is TGTGCCAGCAGAAGTTTGACAGGGGAGTTCCAGCCCCAGCATTTT. The chain combines TRBV28 with TRBJ1-5, with 8 bases that match TRBD1. V was pared by 6 bases and J by 7 bases, with 11 bases of the junction left unmatched. Germline V gene sequence: CDR1 MDHEN, CDR2 SYDVKM. The CDR3 spans 15 residues.

This clone showed up just a few times. Relative to the germline gene, one junction end is altered; a read error may explain this. This chain links TRBV6-1 with TRBJ2-2; no firm D call. Germline-derived CDR1 and CDR2 are MNHNS and SASEGT. CDR3 length: 15 residues. CDR3 nucleotides: TGTGCCAGCGGCGTAGTGAACACAGACACCGGTGAGCTGTTTTTT. Translation: CASGVVNTDTGELFF.

The rearrangement links TRBV11-2 to TRBJ2-1; 10 nucleotides agree with TRBD2. The CDR3 loop spans 17 amino acids. V was clipped by 2 bases and J by 2 bases; unmatched bases: 6. CDR1 and CDR2 (germline): SGHAT, FQNNGV. The DNA of the CDR3 is TGTGCCAGCAGCTTATTACCCGGGACTAGCGCCTACAATGAGCAGTTCTTC. This encodes CASSLLPGTSAYNEQFF.